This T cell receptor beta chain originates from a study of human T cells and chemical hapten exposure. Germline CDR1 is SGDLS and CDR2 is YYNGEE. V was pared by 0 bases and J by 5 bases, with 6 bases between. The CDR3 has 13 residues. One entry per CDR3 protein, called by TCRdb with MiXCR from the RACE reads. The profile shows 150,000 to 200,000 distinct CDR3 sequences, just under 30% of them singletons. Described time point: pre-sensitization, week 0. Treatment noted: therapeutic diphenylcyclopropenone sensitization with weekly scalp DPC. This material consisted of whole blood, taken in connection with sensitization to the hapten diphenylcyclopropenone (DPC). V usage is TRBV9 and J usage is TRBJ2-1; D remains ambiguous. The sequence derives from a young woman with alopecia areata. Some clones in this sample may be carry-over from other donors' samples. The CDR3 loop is CASSVVLDNEQFF. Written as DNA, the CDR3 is TGTGCCAGCAGCGTAGTTTTGGACAATGAGCAGTTCTTC. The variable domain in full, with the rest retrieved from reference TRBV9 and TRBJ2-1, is DSGVTQTPKHLITATGQRVTLRCSPRSGDLSVYWYQQSLDQGLQFLIQYYNGEERAKGNILERFSAQQFPDLHSELNLSSLELGDSALYFCASSVVLDNEQFFGPGTRLTVL.